This T cell receptor beta chain appears in the sequencing data of a study of blood T cell repertoires in COVID-19. Study context: COVID-19 samples from acute and convalescent phases originated in the United States, Italy and Spain. T cells, B-cell-depleted T cells, or PBMCs supplied cDNA or gDNA.

In the original analysis: Reference gene primer amplification gave estimated nucleated cell counts. Profiling relied on immunoSEQ multiplex PCR, and the TCRdb table lists in-frame clones only, not all of them. D and trimming come from the DNA, and the V and J calls and clone size come from that table. The table includes approximately 230,000 clones, approximately 80% detected once. V lost 2 bases, J lost 1 base, and 5 bases stayed unmatched. The germline V gene has CDR1 SGHNT and CDR2 YENEEA. The CDR3 extends over 16 amino acids. In Cohort 3, a recovered donor had either two negative PCRs, clearance, or symptom resolution.

The specimen sequenced was PBMCs or T cells enriched from blood (not recorded which). The gene calls are TRBV11-3 and TRBJ2-3; 8 bases are shared with TRBD2. This receptor was obtained from a man in his forties or fifties who had recovered from COVID-19. CDR3 coding DNA: TGTGCCAGCAGCTTACGGAGCGGGGGCCGCACAGATACGCAGTATTTT. It specifies CASSLRSGGRTDTQYF.